The rows below give T cell receptor beta chains drawn from one sample of a study of graft-versus-host responses after intestinal transplantation. Profiled with immunoSEQ multiplex PCR; TCRdb holds only in-frame clones, not every one. Here the sample spans fewer than 95,000 clones, about 94% being singletons. Their antigen targets remain unknown. The sequencing here drew on unstimulated CD4+ T cells sorted from spleen or lymph node cells, taken before transplant. The receptors shown here come from a human donor who was the organ donor for an intestinal transplant. Both conserved end residues are part of each CDR3. A D gene is named only where the DNA matches it firmly. Expanded clones get a size class; other rows say once, few or many, or leave the size out.

d_gene,j_gene,abundance,v_gene,CDR3aa,CDR3nt
.,TRBJ2-2,.,TRBV7-6,CASSLAGNTGELFF,TGTGCCAGCAGCTTAGCGGGGAACACCGGGGAGCTGTTTTTT
TRBD1,TRBJ2-5,.,TRBV5-1,CASSPGTAQETQYF,TGCGCCAGCAGCCCCGGGACAGCCCAAGAGACCCAGTACTTC
TRBD2,TRBJ2-7,.,TRBV18,CASSLGLAGYEQYF,TGTGCCAGCTCACTCGGACTAGCTGGCTACGAGCAGTACTTC
TRBD1,TRBJ2-3,.,TRBV7-8,CASSSRDRGSTDTQYF,TGTGCCAGCAGCTCAAGAGACAGGGGAAGCACAGATACGCAGTATTTT
.,TRBJ1-3,few,TRBV6-6,CASSYSESSGNTIYF,TGTGCCAGCAGTTACTCCGAGTCCTCTGGAAACACCATATATTTT
.,TRBJ1-1,.,TRBV7-7,CASSLEELKTEAFF,TGTGCTAGCAGCTTAGAGGAACTGAAAACTGAAGCTTTCTTT
.,TRBJ2-1,.,TRBV5-5,CASSPLTGSYNEQFF,TGTGCCAGCAGCCCCCTGACAGGCTCCTACAATGAGCAGTTCTTC
.,TRBJ2-7,.,TRBV7-2,CASSLFAGLEQYF,TGTGCCAGCAGCCTATTTGCGGGGCTCGAGCAGTACTTC
TRBD1,TRBJ2-1,.,TRBV12-5,CASGLGTGVIDEQFF,TGTGCTAGTGGTTTGGGGACAGGGGTCATTGATGAGCAGTTCTTC
.,TRBJ1-4,.,TRBV5-1,CASSLGVSATNEKLFF,TGCGCCAGCAGCTTGGGAGTCAGTGCAACTAATGAAAAACTGTTTTTT
.,TRBJ1-2,.,TRBV19,CASRGVPTAGYTF,TGTGCCAGTAGGGGGGTCCCTACGGCGGGCTACACCTTC
.,TRBJ2-3,once,TRBV14,CASSQGLSSDTQYF,TGTGCCAGCAGCCAAGGACTGTCCTCAGATACGCAGTATTTT
.,TRBJ1-1,.,TRBV4-2,CASSQDISVSNIEAFF,TGTGCCAGCAGCCAAGATATATCTGTCTCGAACATTGAAGCTTTCTTT
TRBD1,TRBJ1-1,.,TRBV15,CATRVGTANTEAFF,TGTGCCACCAGAGTCGGGACAGCAAACACTGAAGCTTTCTTT
TRBD2,TRBJ2-5,.,TRBV10-3,CAISESGLAGGETQYF,TGTGCCATCAGTGAGTCCGGGCTAGCGGGGGGAGAGACCCAGTACTTC
TRBD1,TRBJ1-4,.,TRBV5-1,CASSLAPGTGGGTNEKLFF,TGCGCCAGCAGCTTGGCCCCCGGGACAGGGGGTGGGACTAATGAAAAACTGTTTTTT
.,TRBJ1-6,.,TRBV28,CASSSSGAGNSPLHF,TGTGCCAGCAGTTCCTCGGGGGCGGGCAATTCACCCCTCCACTTT
.,TRBJ1-5,.,TRBV4-1,CASSQLSGNQPQHF,TGCGCCAGCAGCCAATTATCAGGGAATCAGCCCCAGCATTTT
TRBD2,TRBJ2-5,.,TRBV27,CASSSGPGLAARETQYF,TGTGCCAGCAGTTCAGGCCCGGGACTAGCGGCGCGAGAGACCCAGTACTTC
.,TRBJ1-1,once,TRBV18,CASSPLPRNTEAFF,TGTGCCAGCTCACCACTCCCGCGGAACACTGAAGCTTTCTTT
.,TRBJ2-3,.,TRBV28,CASEESLATDTQYF,TGTGCCAGCGAGGAGTCCCTAGCGACAGATACGCAGTATTTT
.,TRBJ2-3,.,TRBV9,CASSVGGTRSTDTQYF,TGTGCCAGCAGCGTAGGCGGGACACGTAGCACAGATACGCAGTATTTT
.,TRBJ2-2,.,TRBV5-4,CASSLTYTGELFF,TGTGCCAGCAGTCTAACATACACCGGGGAGCTGTTTTTT
.,TRBJ2-7,.,TRBV5-5,CASSLTGSWSYEQYF,TGTGCCAGCAGCTTAACGGGGTCTTGGTCCTACGAGCAGTACTTC
.,TRBJ1-1,once,TRBV27,CASSLSVTAEAFF,TGTGCCAGCAGTTTGTCGGTGACGGCTGAAGCTTTCTTT
.,TRBJ1-1,.,TRBV28,CASSPHENTEAFF,TGTGCCAGCAGTCCTCATGAGAACACTGAAGCTTTCTTT
.,TRBJ1-5,.,TRBV7-6,CASSLGGGPINQPQHF,TGTGCCAGCAGCTTAGGAGGCGGACCGATCAATCAGCCCCAGCATTTT
TRBD1,TRBJ1-2,.,TRBV10-3,CAISESINRGGYGYTF,TGTGCCATCAGTGAGTCCATCAACAGGGGTGGCTATGGCTACACCTTC
.,TRBJ1-1,.,TRBV30,CAWRGKDTEAFF,TGTGCCTGGCGGGGGAAGGACACTGAAGCTTTCTTT
.,TRBJ1-1,.,TRBV18,CASSPPQGTYAFF,TGTGCCAGCTCACCCCCGCAGGGCACCTACGCTTTCTTT
.,TRBJ1-3,.,TRBV7-2,CASSSRGSGNTIYF,TGTGCCAGCAGCTCTAGGGGGTCCGGAAACACCATATATTTT
.,TRBJ2-7,.,TRBV6-5,CASEDSDEQYF,TGTGCCAGCGAGGACAGTGACGAGCAGTACTTC
.,TRBJ2-4,.,TRBV6-1,CASSGQVLAKNIQYF,TGTGCCAGCAGTGGACAGGTTCTAGCCAAAAACATTCAGTACTTC
.,TRBJ1-1,.,TRBV27,CASSLSTNTEAFF,TGTGCCAGCAGTTTATCGACAAACACTGAAGCTTTCTTT
.,TRBJ2-7,.,TRBV27,CASSLISSGNRISHEQYF,TGTGCCAGCAGTTTGATTAGTTCGGGGAACAGGATATCCCACGAGCAGTACTTC
.,TRBJ1-5,.,TRBV19,CASSIEGRYQPQHF,TGTGCCAGTAGTATCGAGGGGAGATATCAGCCCCAGCATTTT
.,TRBJ2-7,few,TRBV5-1,CASSADSYEQYF,TGCGCCAGCAGCGCAGACTCCTACGAGCAGTACTTC
.,TRBJ1-1,.,TRBV10-1,CASSDLEAFF,TGCGCCAGCAGTGATCTTGAAGCTTTCTTT
.,TRBJ1-4,.,TRBV7-2,CASSLRGGWGNEKLFF,TGTGCCAGCAGCTTAAGGGGGGGCTGGGGTAATGAAAAACTGTTTTTT
.,TRBJ1-1,.,TRBV20-1,CSAADSTEAFF,TGCAGTGCCGCGGACAGTACTGAAGCTTTCTTT
.,TRBJ1-5,.,TRBV29-1,CSVVLGTGQPQHF,TGCAGCGTTGTTTTAGGGACGGGGCAGCCCCAGCATTTT
.,TRBJ2-2,.,TRBV7-3,CASSLRQTENTGELFF,TGTGCCAGCAGCCTAAGACAGACGGAGAACACCGGGGAGCTGTTTTTT
TRBD2,TRBJ2-1,.,TRBV9,CASSLSGGDLNEQFF,TGTGCCAGCAGCCTTAGCGGGGGGGATCTTAATGAGCAGTTCTTC
TRBD2,TRBJ2-5,.,TRBV9,CASSVSPPGGGAETQYF,TGTGCCAGCAGCGTATCCCCCCCGGGCGGGGGGGCTGAGACCCAGTACTTC
.,TRBJ2-1,.,TRBV11-3,CASSISLALSYNEQFF,TGTGCCAGCAGCATCTCACTAGCCCTCTCCTACAATGAGCAGTTCTTC
TRBD2,TRBJ2-3,.,TRBV29-1,CSVEGFSGGALDTQYF,TGCAGCGTTGAAGGGTTTAGCGGGGGGGCCTTAGATACGCAGTATTTT
TRBD1,TRBJ1-4,.,TRBV28,CASSMGQINEKLFF,TGTGCCAGCAGTATGGGACAGATTAATGAAAAACTGTTTTTT
.,TRBJ1-2,.,TRBV6-5,CASSYLSGTNYGYTF,TGTGCCAGCAGTTATCTGTCAGGAACTAACTATGGCTACACCTTC
.,TRBJ1-2,.,TRBV2,CASSGGDYGYTF,TGTGCCAGCAGTGGGGGAGACTATGGCTACACCTTC
.,TRBJ1-2,.,TRBV19,CASDTAREANYGYTF,TGTGCCAGCGACACGGCGCGGGAAGCTAACTATGGCTACACCTTC
.,TRBJ2-2,.,TRBV6-5,CASTAGSPNTGELFF,TGTGCCAGCACTGCGGGTAGCCCGAACACCGGGGAGCTGTTTTTT
.,TRBJ1-6,.,TRBV4-1,CASSRVPGTYNSPLHF,TGCGCCAGCAGCCGAGTACCGGGAACCTATAATTCACCCCTCCACTTT
.,TRBJ2-7,.,TRBV28,CASRGDQVNYEQYF,TGTGCCAGCAGAGGGGACCAGGTTAACTACGAGCAGTACTTC
.,TRBJ2-3,.,TRBV5-4,CASSLARQVTDTQYF,TGTGCCAGCAGCTTGGCCAGACAGGTCACAGATACGCAGTATTTT
TRBD2,TRBJ2-1,.,TRBV14,CASSQDGPSGGRSSYNEQFF,TGTGCCAGCAGCCAAGATGGTCCTAGCGGGGGCCGCAGCTCCTACAATGAGCAGTTCTTC